These 4 T cell receptor beta chains came from one sample sequenced in a study of blood T cell repertoires in COVID-19. Sequencing was performed with immunoSEQ multiplex PCR; in TCRdb, only in-frame clones are kept and a portion is missing. This repertoire shows about 500,000 clones, about 89% found once; its top ten account for 7.5% to 9.5%. Source material: peripheral blood. All receptors come from a woman in her fifties or sixties with COVID-19, enrolled during active disease.

This rearrangement joins TRBV30 to TRBJ2-7; 7 bases line up with TRBD2. With 4 bases clipped from V and 1 base from J, the junction kept 13 bases outside the gene matches. The germline V gene has CDR1 GTSNPN and CDR2 SVGIG (reference sequence). The CDR3 is made up of 16 amino acids. CDR3 protein: CAWTSGGTRSSYEQYF. The CDR3 nucleotides read TGTGCCTGGACTTCCGGGGGGACGCGATCTTCCTACGAGCAGTACTTC.

The chain joins TRBV9 to TRBJ1-3; the D gene is possibly TRBD1 (5 bases). Trimming shortened V by 3 bases and J by 0 bases, and 13 bases separated the two germline ends. There are 16 residues in the CDR3. Germline V gene lookup returns CDR1 SGDLS and CDR2 YYNGEE. The CDR3 protein is CASSEKGVTSGNTIYF. CDR3 DNA sequence: TGTGCCAGCAGCGAAAAAGGGGTGACCTCTGGAAACACCATATATTTT.

The V and J genes are TRBV30 and TRBJ2-3; D gene unclear. This CDR3 spans 8 amino acids. V lost 3 bases, J lost 14 bases, and 6 bases lay in between. CDR1 GTSNPN and CDR2 SVGIG come from the germline V gene (reference sequence). CDR3 sequence: CAWSPRYF. The CDR3 nucleotides read TGTGCCTGGAGCCCGAGGTATTTT.

V usage is TRBV7-8 and J usage is TRBJ1-5; D ambiguous. CDR3 size: 14 residues. V was cut by 6 bases and J by 5 bases, with 14 bases left in between. Germline-derived CDR1 and CDR2 are SGHVS and FQNEAQ. The CDR3 DNA follows: TGTGCCAGCAGTCCTTCGGGGAGGGATCAGCCCCAGCATTTT. Translation: CASSPSGRDQPQHF.